The clone carrying this TCR beta chain was recorded many times. Amplified TCR beta CDR3 regions came from RNA transcripts. Researchers ran a first-round RT-PCR on the TCR CDR3 using the HTBI primer set. TCRdb re-called the multiplex PCR reads through MiXCR, storing one row per CDR3 protein. The table lists 400,000 to 600,000 distinct CDR3 sequences, more than 15% of them singletons. Deletions cut 5 bases from V and 5 bases from J, with 19 bases between. Germline CDR1 and CDR2: DFQATT and SNEGSKA (reference sequence). The CDR3 consists of 15 residues. The sample originates from a study of T cells in Graves' hyperthyroidism and ophthalmopathy.

This clonotype was sampled from a woman aged 25 to 39 with Graves' ophthalmopathy. V and J are TRBV20-1 and TRBJ2-1; tentatively, D is TRBD2 (6 bases). The sequenced sample consisted of blood. As DNA, the CDR3 is TGCAGTGCTGAAGACTATAGCGGAAACCACAATGAGCAGTTCTTC. Encoded protein: CSAEDYSGNHNEQFF.